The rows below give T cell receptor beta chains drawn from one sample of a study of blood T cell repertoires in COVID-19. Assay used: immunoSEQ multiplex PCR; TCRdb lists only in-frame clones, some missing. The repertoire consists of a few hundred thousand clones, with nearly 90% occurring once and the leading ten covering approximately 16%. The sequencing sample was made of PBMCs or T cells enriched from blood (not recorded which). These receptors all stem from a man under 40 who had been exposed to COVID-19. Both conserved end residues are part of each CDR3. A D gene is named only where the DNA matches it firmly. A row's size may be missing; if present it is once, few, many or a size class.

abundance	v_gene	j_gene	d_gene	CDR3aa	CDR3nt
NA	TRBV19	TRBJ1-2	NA	CASRSGAASNYGYTF	TGTGCCAGTAGGTCAGGGGCAGCCTCTAACTATGGCTACACCTTC
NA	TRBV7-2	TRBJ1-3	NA	CASSSGGTGNTIYF	TGTGCCAGCAGCTCGGGGGGGACTGGAAACACCATATATTTT
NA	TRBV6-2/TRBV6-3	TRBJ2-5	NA	CASSPRVQETQYF	TGTGCCAGCAGCCCCCGGGTCCAAGAGACCCAGTACTTC
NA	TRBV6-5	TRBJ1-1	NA	CASRHRFWGQNEAFF	TGTGCCAGCAGACACCGCTTTTGGGGGCAGAATGAAGCTTTCTTT
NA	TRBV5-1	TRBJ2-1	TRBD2	CASSRASGGANEQFF	TGCGCCAGCAGCCGGGCTAGCGGGGGGGCCAATGAGCAGTTCTTC
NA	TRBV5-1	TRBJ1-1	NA	CASSLWEGLRNTEAFF	TGCGCCAGCAGCTTGTGGGAGGGTTTAAGGAACACTGAAGCTTTCTTT
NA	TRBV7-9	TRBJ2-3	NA	CASSLEIARVSTDTQYF	TGTGCCAGCAGCTTAGAAATCGCCAGGGTCAGCACAGATACGCAGTATTTT
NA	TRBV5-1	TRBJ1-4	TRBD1	CASSPGRDSYNEKLFF	TGCGCCAGCAGCCCGGGTAGGGACAGCTATAATGAAAAACTGTTTTTT
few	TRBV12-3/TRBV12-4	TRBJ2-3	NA	CASRYTDTQYF	TGTGCCAGCAGGTACACAGATACGCAGTATTTT
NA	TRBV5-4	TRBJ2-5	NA	CASSGGQETQYF	TGTGCCAGCTCCGGGGGCCAAGAGACCCAGTACTTC
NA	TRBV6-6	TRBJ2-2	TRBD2	CASSYPGGRGTGELFF	TGTGCCAGCAGTTACCCGGGGGGGCGGGGCACCGGGGAGCTGTTTTTT
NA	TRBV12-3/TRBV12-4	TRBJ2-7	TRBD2	CASSRSGAQYF	TGTGCCAGCAGTCGTAGCGGGGCGCAGTACTTC
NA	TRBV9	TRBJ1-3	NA	CASSPGPMNSGNTIYF	TGTGCCAGCAGCCCTGGGCCTATGAACTCTGGAAACACCATATATTTT
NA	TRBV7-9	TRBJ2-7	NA	CASSQEGGGVYEQYF	TGTGCCAGCAGCCAAGAGGGGGGAGGGGTCTACGAGCAGTACTTC
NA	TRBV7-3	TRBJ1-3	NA	CASSFRTPGHRSSGNTIYF	TGTGCCAGCAGCTTTAGGACCCCCGGACACAGAAGCTCTGGAAACACCATATATTTT
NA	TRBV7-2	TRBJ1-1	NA	CASSLRGEGRTEAFF	TGTGCCAGCAGCTTACGGGGGGAGGGGAGGACTGAAGCTTTCTTT
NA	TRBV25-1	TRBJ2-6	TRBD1	CASRETSGGTGANVLTF	TGTGCCAGCAGGGAAACCTCAGGGGGCACTGGGGCCAACGTCCTGACTTTC
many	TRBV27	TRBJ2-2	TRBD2	CASSPRRGGRNTGELFF	TGTGCCAGCAGTCCTCGTCGGGGGGGAAGGAACACCGGGGAGCTGTTTTTT
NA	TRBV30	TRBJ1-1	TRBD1	CAWAGGRGTEAFF	TGTGCCTGGGCAGGGGGCCGGGGTACTGAAGCTTTCTTT
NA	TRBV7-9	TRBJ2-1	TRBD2	CASSPAGGRTYNEQFF	TGTGCCAGCAGCCCCGCGGGGGGAAGGACCTACAATGAGCAGTTCTTC
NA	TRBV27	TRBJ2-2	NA	CASSLRGSGELFF	TGTGCCAGCAGTTTGAGGGGGTCCGGGGAGCTGTTTTTT
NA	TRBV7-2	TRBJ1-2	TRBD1	CASSFTGDYGYTF	TGTGCCAGCAGCTTTACAGGGGACTATGGCTACACCTTC
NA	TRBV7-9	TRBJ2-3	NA	CASSPGAVHTDTQYF	TGTGCCAGCAGCCCGGGAGCCGTACACACAGATACGCAGTATTTT
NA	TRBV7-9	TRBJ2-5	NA	CASSSGETQYF	TGTGCCAGCAGCTCCGGGGAGACCCAGTACTTC
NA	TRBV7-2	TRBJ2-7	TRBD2	CASSLGRPGGEKTLYEQYF	TGTGCCAGCAGCTTAGGCCGCCCGGGGGGGGAAAAGACCCTATACGAGCAGTACTTC
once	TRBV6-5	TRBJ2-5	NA	CASSYSYGISETQYF	TGTGCCAGCAGTTACTCCTATGGTATCTCGGAGACCCAGTACTTC
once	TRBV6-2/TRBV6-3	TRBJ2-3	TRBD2	CASSFMRGAGDTQYF	TGTGCCAGCAGTTTTATGCGGGGGGCCGGAGATACGCAGTATTTT
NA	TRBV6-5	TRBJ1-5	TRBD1	CASSSYRGANQPQHF	TGTGCCAGCAGTTCGTACAGGGGGGCCAATCAGCCCCAGCATTTT
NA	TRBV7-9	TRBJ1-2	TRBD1	CASSTGGGYTF	TGTGCCAGCAGCACAGGGGGTGGCTACACCTTC
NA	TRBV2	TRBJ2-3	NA	CASSSGLSADTQYF	TGTGCCAGCAGTTCGGGACTCTCCGCAGATACGCAGTATTTT
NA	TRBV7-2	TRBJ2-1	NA	CASSLEPAASYNEQFF	TGTGCCAGCAGCTTAGAACCCGCGGCCTCCTACAATGAGCAGTTCTTC
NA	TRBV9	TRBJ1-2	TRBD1	CASSTGQSYGYTF	TGTGCCAGCAGCACGGGACAGAGCTATGGCTACACCTTC
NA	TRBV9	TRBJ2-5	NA	CASSVGPGLEETQYF	TGTGCCAGCAGCGTAGGCCCGGGGTTGGAGGAGACCCAGTACTTC
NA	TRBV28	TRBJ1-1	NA	CASIGGGGKAFF	TGTGCCAGCATAGGAGGCGGAGGGAAAGCTTTCTTT
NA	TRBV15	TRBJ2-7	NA	CATKDRRDSFYEQYF	TGTGCCACCAAGGACAGGCGGGATAGCTTCTACGAGCAGTACTTC
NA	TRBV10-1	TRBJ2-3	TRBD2	CASSTSGGADTQYF	TGCGCCAGCAGTACTAGCGGGGGGGCAGATACGCAGTATTTT
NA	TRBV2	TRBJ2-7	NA	CASTPGPGSYEQYF	TGTGCCAGCACGCCAGGACCAGGGTCCTACGAGCAGTACTTC
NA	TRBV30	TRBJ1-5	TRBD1	CAWSGRTGGNQPQHF	TGTGCCTGGAGTGGAAGGACAGGGGGCAATCAGCCCCAGCATTTT
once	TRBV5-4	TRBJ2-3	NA	CASSQGGVADTQYF	TGTGCCAGCAGCCAAGGGGGGGTGGCAGATACGCAGTATTTT
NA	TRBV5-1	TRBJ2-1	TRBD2	CASSWGGTYNEQFF	TGCGCCAGCAGCTGGGGAGGGACGTACAATGAGCAGTTCTTC
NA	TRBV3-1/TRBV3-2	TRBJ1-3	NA	CASSQGGAVGNTIYF	TGTGCCAGCAGCCAAGGGGGCGCCGTCGGCAACACCATATATTTT
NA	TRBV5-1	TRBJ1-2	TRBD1	CASIGTDYGYTF	TGCGCCAGCATTGGGACAGATTATGGCTACACCTTC
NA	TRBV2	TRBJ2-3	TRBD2	CATRLAGRQSADTQYF	TGTGCCACTCGACTAGCGGGGCGACAAAGCGCAGATACGCAGTATTTT
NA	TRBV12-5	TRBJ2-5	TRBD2	CASGTLAGRETQYF	TGTGCTAGTGGTACGCTAGCGGGGAGGGAGACCCAGTACTTC
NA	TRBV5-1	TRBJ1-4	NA	CASSLARGSEKLFF	TGCGCCAGCAGCTTGGCCAGGGGTAGTGAAAAACTGTTTTTT
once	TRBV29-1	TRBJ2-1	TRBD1	CSVEDRTGPSYNEQFF	TGCAGCGTTGAAGATCGGACAGGACCTTCCTACAATGAGCAGTTCTTC
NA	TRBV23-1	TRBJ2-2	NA	CASSQPQGPNTGELFF	TGCGCCAGCAGTCAACCCCAGGGCCCGAACACCGGGGAGCTGTTTTTT
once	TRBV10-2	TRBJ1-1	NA	CASSRRLNTEAFF	TGCGCCAGCAGCCGGCGGTTGAACACTGAAGCTTTCTTT
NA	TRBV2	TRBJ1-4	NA	CASSLGAGGEKLFF	TGTGCCAGCAGTTTGGGTGCGGGAGGGGAAAAACTGTTTTTT
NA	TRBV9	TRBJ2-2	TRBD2	CASSATGGATEGELFF	TGTGCCAGCAGCGCTACCGGGGGGGCCACTGAAGGGGAGCTGTTTTTT